The rows below give T cell receptor beta chains drawn from one sample of a study of Ad26.COV2.S vaccination and SARS-CoV-2 variants. The data were produced by immunoSEQ multiplex PCR, yet TCRdb's version contains in-frame clones alone and is incomplete. The sample consists of some 460,000 clones, 89% of them appearing once. The sample here was peripheral blood, taken in a trial of Ad26.COV2.S vaccine versus placebo. The receptor set was obtained from a person aged 18 to 59 who received the Ad26.COV2.S COVID-19 vaccine or a placebo. The CDR3 runs from the conserved cysteine through the conserved F or W. D genes are given only for firm matches. Clone size is given for some rows only: seen once, a few or many times, or a class if the clone is expanded.

>NA|NA|TRBJ2-3|13|TRBV10-1
TGCGCCAGCGCGGCCTCCCCCACAGATACGCAGTATTTT
CASAASPTDTQYF
>NA|NA|TRBJ1-5|13|TRBV15
TGTGCCACCAGCAGAGGGGAGAATCAGCCCCAGCATTTT
CATSRGENQPQHF
>NA|TRBD1|TRBJ1-1|13|TRBV12-3/TRBV12-4
TGTGCCAGCAGGGGGACAGAAGGAACTGAAGCTTTCTTT
CASRGTEGTEAFF
>NA|NA|TRBJ2-1|16|TRBV5-6
TGTGCCAGCAGCCCGGGCGGGGCGGGGAGCGTTTATGAGCAGTTCTTC
CASSPGGAGSVYEQFF
>NA|NA|TRBJ2-2|13|TRBV5-6
TGTGCCAGCAGCTTGACGGGTGCCGGGGAGCTGTTTTTT
CASSLTGAGELFF
>NA|NA|TRBJ1-1|13|TRBV7-3
TGTGCCAGCAGTATGGGTCAGAACACTGAAGCTTTCTTT
CASSMGQNTEAFF
>NA|NA|TRBJ2-3|16|TRBV6-1
TGTGCCAGCAGTGGGAAGGGGGTTTTCGGCACAGATACGCAGTATTTT
CASSGKGVFGTDTQYF
>NA|NA|TRBJ1-5|13|TRBV2
TGTGCCAGCGGTCCACGCGTCGATCAGCCCCAGCATTTT
CASGPRVDQPQHF
>NA|TRBD2|TRBJ2-5|17|TRBV4-1
TGCGCCAGCAGCCAAGGGGTGACTAGCGGGGGCTCGGAGACCCAGTACTTC
CASSQGVTSGGSETQYF
>NA|NA|TRBJ2-2|15|TRBV9
TGTGCCAGCAGCGTAGCCGACAGACATGCGGGGGAGCTGTTTTTT
CASSVADRHAGELFF
>NA|TRBD2|TRBJ2-7|17|TRBV7-9
TGTGCCAGCAGCTTAAGAGGTGTCGGACTAGCATCCTACGAGCAGTACTTC
CASSLRGVGLASYEQYF
>once|NA|TRBJ1-2|15|TRBV29-1
TGCAGCGTTGGGGCCCCGACACGGATTGACTATGGCTACACCTTC
CSVGAPTRIDYGYTF
>NA|NA|TRBJ2-4|14|TRBV19
TGTGCCAGTAGCAATCCCGAGGGGAAAAACATTCAGTACTTC
CASSNPEGKNIQYF
>NA|NA|TRBJ1-2|14|TRBV10-3
TGTGCCATCAGTCCCGGGACGGGAGAGTATGGCTACACCTTC
CAISPGTGEYGYTF
>NA|NA|TRBJ2-2|16|TRBV3-1/TRBV3-2
TGTGCCAGCAGCCAGAACCCGGGGGCCGGCACCGGGGAGCTGTTTTTT
CASSQNPGAGTGELFF
>NA|NA|TRBJ1-4|15|TRBV6-5
TGTGCCAGCAGTTACTCTGACACCCCCTCTGAAAAACTGTTTTTT
CASSYSDTPSEKLFF
>NA|TRBD1|TRBJ1-2|14|TRBV19
TGTGCCAGTAGTATTTCGACAGGGAACTATGGCTACACCTTC
CASSISTGNYGYTF
>NA|NA|TRBJ2-4|18|TRBV28
TGTGCCAGCAGTTTCGCGCCTGCCGGGACAGGGACTAGGGACATTCAGTACTTC
CASSFAPAGTGTRDIQYF
>few|TRBD1|TRBJ2-7|14|TRBV4-1
TGCGCCAGCAGCCAGGGGACAGTCTCCTACGAGCAGTACTTC
CASSQGTVSYEQYF
>NA|NA|TRBJ2-3|15|TRBV7-2
TGTGCCAGCCGCCGCCTCCTGACAGGCACAGATACGCAGTATTTT
CASRRLLTGTDTQYF
>NA|NA|TRBJ2-7|14|TRBV9
TGTGCCAGCAGCGTAGTACCGAGTCCCTACGAGCAGTACTTC
CASSVVPSPYEQYF
>NA|TRBD1|TRBJ1-2|16|TRBV3-1/TRBV3-2
TGTGCCAGCAGCCAAGATCGGGCCGCGACAGGGAGCGGCTACACCTTC
CASSQDRAATGSGYTF
>NA|NA|TRBJ2-7|13|TRBV12-3/TRBV12-4
TGTGCCAGCAGTGGACATACTTTCTACGAGCAGTACTTC
CASSGHTFYEQYF
>NA|TRBD1|TRBJ2-7|15|TRBV5-4
TGTGCCAGCAGCGCGGACAGGGCTGGGTCCTACGAGCAGTACTTC
CASSADRAGSYEQYF
>NA|NA|TRBJ1-1|13|TRBV9
TGTGCCAGCAGCGTAGTATGGAACACTGAAGCTTTCTTT
CASSVVWNTEAFF
>NA|NA|TRBJ1-1|14|TRBV30
TGTGCCTGGACTCCATTCAGGGGGAACACTGAAGCTTTCTTT
CAWTPFRGNTEAFF
>NA|TRBD1|TRBJ1-2|14|TRBV10-3
TGTGCCATCAGGCCCGGGACAGGGAATGTTGGCTACACCTTC
CAIRPGTGNVGYTF
>NA|TRBD1|TRBJ1-2|15|TRBV5-4
TGTGCCAGCAGCTTGGGGGGACAGGGCCACTATGGCTACACCTTC
CASSLGGQGHYGYTF
>NA|NA|TRBJ2-7|15|TRBV18
TGTGCCAGCTCACCAGTTTGGGGGGATATTGACGAGCAGTACTTC
CASSPVWGDIDEQYF
>NA|NA|TRBJ2-2|15|TRBV29-1
TGCAGCGTTGAACAAGGGGGGGCCAACACCGGGGAGCTGTTTTTT
CSVEQGGANTGELFF
>NA|NA|TRBJ1-2|14|TRBV14
TGTGCCAGCAGCACGACAGTACACGAAGCCGGCTACACCTTC
CASSTTVHEAGYTF
>NA|NA|TRBJ2-5|11|TRBV28
TGTGCCAGCAGTTTTGGAGAGACCCAGTACTTC
CASSFGETQYF
>NA|NA|TRBJ2-1|12|TRBV24-1
TGTGCCACCAGTGATTTCCGCAATGAGCAGTTCTTC
CATSDFRNEQFF
>NA|TRBD1|TRBJ2-1|17|TRBV7-2
TGTGCCAGCAGCCCAGCCGGGACAGGGAGGATTGGCAATGAGCAGTTCTTC
CASSPAGTGRIGNEQFF
>NA|NA|TRBJ1-1|16|TRBV29-1
TGCAGCGTTGAAGATGGATGGGGGCGTGCGGACACTGAAGCTTTCTTT
CSVEDGWGRADTEAFF
>NA|TRBD2|TRBJ2-3|14|TRBV6-5
TGTGCCAGCAGTCCGGGAGGGTTCGCAGATACGCAGTATTTT
CASSPGGFADTQYF
>many|TRBD2|TRBJ2-3|15|TRBV7-2
TGTGCCAGCAGCTCGCTAGCGGGTGCGCCAGATACGCAGTATTTT
CASSSLAGAPDTQYF
>NA|TRBD1|TRBJ2-1|15|TRBV11-2
TGTGCCAGCAGCCCGAGGGACAGGGGGTTGGGTGAGCAGTTCTTC
CASSPRDRGLGEQFF
>once|NA|TRBJ1-3|15|TRBV6-6
TGTGCCAGCAGTTACGAATGGGGCTCTGGAAACACCATATATTTT
CASSYEWGSGNTIYF
>NA|NA|TRBJ1-2|15|TRBV4-1
TGCGCCAGCAGCCAAGTAGGGGACATTAACTATGGCTACACCTTC
CASSQVGDINYGYTF
>once|NA|TRBJ2-4|16|TRBV4-3
TGCGCCAGCAGCCAAGAAGTCGAACAGCTTAAAAACATTCAGTACTTC
CASSQEVEQLKNIQYF